This TCR beta chain was documented in a study of T cell responses to AZD1222 COVID-19 vaccine. Using immunoSEQ multiplex PCR, the repertoire was profiled, and TCRdb retains in-frame clones only, with some absent. The sample yields about 100,000 clones, more than 70% seen once. The CDR3 totals 15 residues. Germline-derived CDR1 and CDR2 are GTSNPN and SVGIG (reference sequence). The V and J ends lost 3 bases and 1 base respectively, with 15 bases between them. The source is an adult who received the AZD1222 COVID-19 vaccine. Sample: peripheral blood, taken 28 days after the second AZD1222 dose. The rearrangement joins TRBV30 to TRBJ1-1, with D maybe TRBD1 (6 bases). The CDR3 DNA reads as TGTGCCTGGAGCTTAGGGGGGGATCGGAACACTGAAGCTTTCTTT. Its protein product is CAWSLGGDRNTEAFF.